This TCR beta chain was recorded in a study of OX40 agonist ivuxolimab in advanced cancers. Study as a whole: Ivuxolimab, an antibody that agonizes OX40 (CD134), was administered to the patients. Patients assigned to dose escalation were diagnosed with hepatocellular carcinoma, melanoma, renal cell or head and neck cancer.

Regarding the study as a whole: Circulating CD4+ and CD8+ T cells showed clonal expansion by week 6 at 0.1 to 3.0 mg/kg. In general, CD8+ T cells held more expanded clones than CD4+ did, on average.

The data were produced by immunoSEQ multiplex PCR, yet TCRdb's version contains in-frame clones alone and is incomplete. The sample consists of 70,000 or so clones, about 85% of them appearing once. Trimming removed 0 bases at V and 9 bases at J, with 11 bases between. Germline CDR1 is MNHEY and CDR2 is SMNVEV (reference sequence). CDR3 length: 13 amino acids. This clone occurred once. Antigen specificity is unknown. The clonotype was recovered from an adult with an advanced solid tumor such as melanoma, head and neck, liver or kidney cancer. This chain links TRBV27 with TRBJ1-1, with D maybe TRBD1 (6 bases). This sample comprised CD4+ or CD8+ T cells sorted from blood, obtained in a trial of the OX40 agonist ivuxolimab. The CDR3 region is CASSLSVGGQAFF. The CDR3 nucleotides are TGTGCCAGCAGTTTATCGGTCGGGGGGCAAGCTTTCTTT.